The 28 T cell receptor beta chains below come from one sample, sequenced in a study of OX40 agonist ivuxolimab in advanced cancers. Sequenced by immunoSEQ multiplex PCR; TCRdb stores in-frame clones only, minus some. The data show tens of thousands of clones, about 93% seen once. The sequencing here drew on CD4+ or CD8+ T cells sorted from blood, taken in a trial of the OX40 agonist ivuxolimab. All receptors come from an adult with an advanced solid tumor such as melanoma, head and neck, liver or kidney cancer.

This clone was recorded only once. This sequence joins TRBV5-1 and TRBJ2-5; unclear D gene. The germline CDR1 and CDR2 sequences are SGHRS and YFSETQ. This CDR3 is built from 13 residues. With 3 bases removed from V and 0 bases from J, the gap between germline ends came to 6 bases. For the CDR3, the DNA is TGCGCCAGCAGCTGGGCGTACCAAGAGACCCAGTACTTC. It codes for CASSWAYQETQYF.

The rearrangement uses TRBV18 and TRBJ2-1; D uncertain. Germline assignment: CDR1 KGHSH and CDR2 LQKENI. V dropped 2 bases and J dropped 3 bases, with 8 bases sitting between them. The CDR3 contains 14 residues. CDR3 amino acids: CASSPGSGYNEQFF. Written as DNA, the CDR3 is TGTGCCAGCTCACCAGGGTCTGGCTACAATGAGCAGTTCTTC.

J is TRBJ1-1 and V is TRBV4-1; 7 bases align to TRBD1. The CDR3 is 15 residues long. V lost 3 bases, J lost 4 bases, and 8 bases stayed unmatched. Germline-derived CDR1 and CDR2 are MGHRA and YSYEKL. The CDR3 nucleotides are TGCGCCAGCAGCCAGGGAACAGGGGCAGCCACTGAAGCTTTCTTT. As protein: CASSQGTGAATEAFF.

The chain is built from TRBV6-5 and TRBJ1-5; D might be TRBD1 (6 bases). V lost 7 bases and J lost 6, with 13 bases in between. The CDR3 contains 13 residues. Per germline, CDR1 MNHEY and CDR2 SVGAGI. CDR3 in DNA: TGTGCCAGCAAGCGGGACACGGGTCAGCCCCAGCATTTT. This sequence encodes CASKRDTGQPQHF.

V and J are TRBV23-1 and TRBJ2-5; 7 nucleotides align to TRBD2. TRBV23-1 is labeled an ORF, and its function is uncertain. The CDR3 contains 15 residues. Unmatched junction bases numbered 13, after V lost 7 bases and J lost 5 bases. The CDR3 is CASTAGVFYGETQYF. Written as DNA, the CDR3 is TGCGCCAGCACCGCGGGGGTCTTCTACGGGGAGACCCAGTACTTC.

This clone has a single count. The CDR3 spells CATSGGRGPLYGYTF. In DNA, the CDR3 is TGTGCCACCAGCGGCGGCAGGGGGCCTCTCTATGGCTACACCTTC. The chain employs TRBV15 and TRBJ1-2; 8 positions agree with TRBD1. The germline V gene has CDR1 LNHNV and CDR2 YYDKDF (reference sequence). V lost 5 bases, J lost 4 bases, and 9 bases stayed unmatched. This CDR3 comprises 15 residues. The complete variable domain, with remaining parts taken from reference TRBV15 and TRBJ1-2, reads DAMVIQNPRYQVTQFGKPVTLSCSQTLNHNVMYWYQQKSSQAPKLLFHYYDKDFNNEADTPDNFQSRRPNTSFCFLDIRSPGLGDTAMYLCATSGGRGPLYGYTFGSGTRLTVV.

V is TRBV10-3 and J is TRBJ1-1; D might be TRBD1 (6 bases). Trimming took 8 bases from V and 5 from J, leaving 9 bases between them. The CDR3 is made up of 11 amino acids. CDR1 ENHRY and CDR2 SYGVKD come from the germline V gene. The CDR3 here is CAIQQGTEAFF. CDR3 DNA: TGTGCCATCCAACAGGGAACTGAAGCTTTCTTT.

The V gene is TRBV9, the J gene TRBJ1-5; D ambiguous. Germline V lookup: CDR1 SGDLS, CDR2 YYNGEE. The CDR3 has 13 residues. Trimming pared 0 bases from V and 3 bases from J, leaving 4 bases between. DNA of the CDR3: TGTGCCAGCAGCGTAGATCTCAATCAGCCCCAGCATTTT. Amino acid sequence: CASSVDLNQPQHF.

V is TRBV7-9 and J is TRBJ2-7; the D gene is possibly TRBD2 (7 bases). Germline CDR1 reads SEHNR; CDR2 reads FQNEAQ (reference sequence). V was shortened by 1 base and J by 4 bases, with 14 bases between the two germline ends. The CDR3 contains 15 residues. DNA of the CDR3: TGTGCCAGCAGCTTAGTGGGGGCGGGAGCTTACGAGCAGTACTTC. It is translated as CASSLVGAGAYEQYF.

V and J are TRBV6-4 and TRBJ2-7; 9 bases align to TRBD2. This CDR3 contains 17 residues. The germline gives CDR1 MRHNA, CDR2 SNTAGT. V shed 5 bases and J 0 bases; nucleotides not matched to a gene: 11. CDR3 amino acids: CASSYSGLAPFSYEQYF. DNA of the CDR3: TGTGCCAGCAGTTATTCAGGACTAGCGCCCTTCTCCTACGAGCAGTACTTC.

CDR3 nucleotide sequence: TGTGCCACCAGCTCAGGGGGCCGGCCGAACACTGAAGCTTTCTTT. This gives the protein CATSSGGRPNTEAFF. The chain recombines TRBV15 with TRBJ1-1; the match to TRBD1 covers 8 bases. Germline V lookup: CDR1 LNHNV, CDR2 YYDKDF (reference sequence). The CDR3 loop spans 15 amino acids. With V trimmed by 5 bases and J by 1 base, 6 bases remained unmatched.

The chain recombines TRBV16 with TRBJ2-1; no definite D call. There are 14 residues in the CDR3. CDR1 KGHSY and CDR2 FQNENV come from the germline V gene. The V gene lost 0 bases and the J gene lost 5 bases, with 8 bases spanning the gap. In nucleotides, the CDR3 is TGTGCCAGCAGCCAATCCAGTATCCACAATGAGCAGTTCTTC. Its translation: CASSQSSIHNEQFF.

The chain has TRBV10-3 and TRBJ1-5, with 8 bases matching TRBD1. V gave up 7 bases and J gave up 3 bases; unmatched junction bases: 2. The CDR3 runs 13 residues. Germline V CDR1 and CDR2: ENHRY, SYGVKD. Here the CDR3 DNA reads TGTGCCATCACAGGGGGCACCAATCAGCCCCAGCATTTT. As protein: CAITGGTNQPQHF.

The table lists this clone with a count of one. The chain employs TRBV6-5 and TRBJ1-1; D gene uncertain. Deletions cut 2 bases from V and 1 base from J, with 5 bases between. Germline CDR1 is MNHEY and CDR2 is SVGAGI. The CDR3 has 13 amino acids. CDR3 sequence (DNA): TGTGCCAGCAGTTACGAAGGGAACACTGAAGCTTTCTTT. This gives the protein CASSYEGNTEAFF.

J is TRBJ1-6 and V is TRBV28; D is unresolved. Between the trimmed V and J ends, which lost 2 bases and 9 bases, there was a span of 5 bases. CDR1 and CDR2 from the germline V gene are MDHEN and SYDVKM. The CDR3 length is 12 residues. In DNA, the CDR3 is TGTGCCAGCAGTTTAAGGGTTTCACCCCTCCACTTT. Translating it yields CASSLRVSPLHF.

This CDR3 is CASRAAGVETQYF. The CDR3 nucleotides are TGCGCCAGCAGAGCAGCGGGAGTCGAGACCCAGTACTTC. The V call is TRBV5-1, the J call TRBJ2-5, with TRBD2 matching over 8 bases. V shed 5 bases and J 5 bases; nucleotides not matched to a gene: 5. The CDR3 extends over 13 amino acids. CDR1 is SGHRS and CDR2 is YFSETQ in the germline V gene.

The J gene is TRBJ2-7, the V gene TRBV28; 8 bases match TRBD1. This CDR3 has 14 amino acids. After removal of 6 bases from V and 3 bases from J, the junction contained 7 bases not matched to a gene. CDR1 and CDR2 (germline): MDHEN, SYDVKM. CDR3 nucleotide sequence: TGTGCCAGCAGCCTTTCGGACAGGGACTACGAGCAGTACTTC. It translates to CASSLSDRDYEQYF. Drawing the rest from reference TRBV28 and TRBJ2-7, the complete variable domain is DVKVTQSSRYLVKRTGEKVFLECVQDMDHENMFWYRQDPGLGLRLIYFSYDVKMKEKGDIPEGYSVSREKKERFSLILESASTNQTSMYLCASSLSDRDYEQYFGPGTRLTVT.

The genes are TRBV6-5 and TRBJ1-4; no firm D call. Germline V gives CDR1 MNHEY, CDR2 SVGAGI. The ends were cut back, 3 bases at V and 5 bases at J, with 10 bases in the middle. The CDR3 spans 14 residues. The CDR3 DNA is TGTGCCAGCAGTTATGGAGGGCTGAATGAAAAACTGTTTTTT. It specifies CASSYGGLNEKLFF.

This clone was seen once. This chain joins TRBV10-3 and TRBJ1-1, with TRBD1 matching over 8 bases. Germline V CDR1 and CDR2: ENHRY, SYGVKD. This CDR3 comprises 14 residues. V lost 5 bases, J lost 2 bases, and 4 bases stayed unmatched. The CDR3 spells CAISRQGANTEAFF. The DNA of the CDR3 is TGTGCCATCAGTAGGCAGGGGGCAAACACTGAAGCTTTCTTT.

V usage is TRBV5-1 and J usage is TRBJ2-2, with 9 bases fitting TRBD1. The junction had 9 bases not matched to a gene; V was cut back by 7 bases and J by 5 bases. The length of the CDR3 is 15 residues. CDR1 and CDR2 from the germline V gene are SGHRS and YFSETQ. As DNA, the CDR3 is TGCGCCAGCGAAACCGGGACAGGGAGAACCGGGGAGCTGTTTTTT. Translating gives CASETGTGRTGELFF.

In regard to this clone: The junction departs from the called germline gene at one end, perhaps through a read error. This sequence joins TRBV7-7 and TRBJ2-2; D is unclear. CDR3 length equals 15 residues. Germline values: CDR1 SSHAT, CDR2 FNYEAQ (reference sequence). The DNA for the CDR3 is TGTGCTAGCAGCTTAGGCGACACGAACACCGGGGAGCTGTTTTTT. Translating gives CASSLGDTNTGELFF.

The chain employs TRBV2 and TRBJ2-7, with 8 nucleotides matching TRBD1. With 8 bases clipped from V and 1 base from J, the junction kept 7 bases outside the gene matches. The CDR3 loop spans 14 amino acids. From germline, CDR1 is SNHLY and CDR2 FYNNEI. This CDR3 is CASGAGQESYEQYF. Written as DNA, the CDR3 is TGTGCCAGCGGCGCGGGACAGGAGTCCTACGAGCAGTACTTC. Variable domain in full (rest from reference TRBV2 and TRBJ2-7): EPEVTQTPSHQVTQMGQEVILRCVPISNHLYFYWYRQILGQKVEFLVSFYNNEISEKSEIFDDQFSVERPDGSNFTLKIRSTKLEDSAMYFCASGAGQESYEQYFGPGTRLTVT.

The V and J genes are TRBV11-3 and TRBJ2-2; TRBD2 might be the D (6 bases). The germline gives CDR1 SGHNT, CDR2 YENEEA. V was shortened by 2 bases and J by 6 bases, with 16 bases between the two germline ends. CDR3 length: 16 amino acids. CDR3 sequence: CASSLRAGVTSGELFF. For the CDR3, the DNA is TGTGCCAGCAGCTTAAGAGCGGGCGTGACTTCCGGGGAGCTGTTTTTT.

This chain links TRBV7-2 with TRBJ2-1, with a possible D match to TRBD2 (5 bases). This CDR3 has 17 amino acids. Looked up from germline, CDR1 is SGHTA and CDR2 is FQGNSA. V shed 2 bases and J shed 7 bases, with 21 bases lying between them. The CDR3 DNA sequence: TGTGCCAGCAGCTTATTCGGATTAGCGCTCGGACGGAATGAGCAGTTCTTC. Translating gives CASSLFGLALGRNEQFF. The full variable domain, its missing parts supplied by reference TRBV7-2 and TRBJ2-1, is GAGVSQSPSNKVTEKGKDVELRCDPISGHTALYWYRQSLGQGLEFLIYFQGNSAPDKSGLPSDRFSAERTGGSVSTLTIQRTQQEDSAVYLCASSLFGLALGRNEQFFGPGTRLTVL.

This chain uses TRBV11-3 with TRBJ2-3; D is perhaps TRBD2 (6 bases). This CDR3 spans 16 amino acids. Trimming pared 1 base from V and 4 bases from J, leaving 15 bases between. Germline assignment: CDR1 SGHNT and CDR2 YENEEA. CDR3 nucleotides: TGTGCCAGCAGCTTAGGGGTATCGGGAGACGCAGATACGCAGTATTTT. Residues: CASSLGVSGDADTQYF.

This clone was detected a few times. The chain combines TRBV5-1 with TRBJ2-5; TRBD2 matches at 10 bases. The germline V gene has CDR1 SGHRS and CDR2 YFSETQ. Losses at the gene ends were 7 bases for V and 4 bases for J; bases not matched to a gene: 7. The CDR3 contains 14 residues. Here the CDR3 reads CASGELAGVETQYF. DNA for the CDR3: TGCGCCAGCGGGGAGCTAGCGGGAGTAGAGACCCAGTACTTC.

The chain couples TRBV7-3 to TRBJ2-7, with 10 bases aligning to TRBD2. Germline V CDR1 and CDR2: SGHTA, FQGTGA. The CDR3 is 14 amino acids. Germline trimming cut 2 bases from V and 6 bases from J; bases unmatched to any gene: 4. The DNA of the CDR3 is TGTGCCAGCAGCTTAGGACTAGCGGCCTCCGAGCAGTACTTC. It is translated as CASSLGLAASEQYF.

This sequence joins TRBV7-3 and TRBJ2-5; D is perhaps TRBD1 or TRBD2 (5 bases each). The CDR3 length is 15 residues. V lost 1 base and J 5 bases, leaving 14 bases between the germline ends. Germline V gene data show CDR1 as SGHTA and CDR2 as FQGTGA. The CDR3 loop reads CASSLSNGGWETQYF. CDR3 bases: TGTGCCAGCAGCTTAAGCAATGGGGGTTGGGAGACCCAGTACTTC. The whole variable domain, filled in from reference TRBV7-3 and TRBJ2-5, reads GAGVSQTPSNKVTEKGKYVELRCDPISGHTALYWYRQSLGQGPEFLIYFQGTGAADDSGLPNDRFFAVRPEGSVSTLKIQRTERGDSAVYLCASSLSNGGWETQYFGPGTRLLVL.